One sample yielded the 30 T cell receptor beta chains listed below, sequenced in a study of response to subunit inactivated influenza vaccine. Each CDR3 protein is one row after TCRdb ran MiXCR on the RT-PCR reads. The repertoire holds about 240,000 distinct CDR3 sequences, with more than 9% as singletons. Source: non-naive T cells sorted from PBMCs, taken 14 days before vaccination. These receptors all come from a man aged 45-60 years who received an inactivated influenza vaccine.

This clonotype was detected only a few times. The chain joins TRBV6-2 or TRBV6-3 to TRBJ2-1, with 7 bases fitting TRBD2. Germline V gene lookup returns CDR1 MNHEY and CDR2 SVGEGT. This CDR3 is 16 amino acids long. The V and J ends lost 0 bases and 3 bases, in that order; junction bases with no gene match: 5. DNA of the CDR3: TGTGCCAGCAGTTACTCTCTCCGGGAGGACTACAATGAGCAGTTCTTC. As protein: CASSYSLREDYNEQFF.

This chain links TRBV12-3 or TRBV12-4 with TRBJ2-7; D is perhaps TRBD1 (6 bases). The CDR3 covers 15 residues. Trimming left V 6 bases short and J 6 bases short, with 21 bases between. The CDR3 loop is CASSSAVGAFFEQYF. The DNA of the CDR3 is TGTGCCAGCAGCTCGGCAGTGGGGGCCTTCTTCGAGCAGTACTTC.

This clonotype was detected a few times. The genes are TRBV7-6 and TRBJ2-1; TRBD2 matches 9 bases. The CDR3 covers 12 residues. The germline V gene encodes CDR1 SGHVS and CDR2 FNYEAQ. J was trimmed by 9 bases and V by 8 bases; bases with no gene match: 5. The CDR3 spells CASSGREGEQFF. The CDR3, as DNA: TGTGCCAGCTCCGGGCGGGAGGGTGAGCAGTTCTTC.

This clonotype has a handful of counts. The chain links TRBV20-1 to TRBJ2-7; D gene uncertain. Trimming pared 0 bases from V and 2 bases from J, leaving 14 bases between. CDR3 size: 15 residues. Germline V gene sequence: CDR1 DFQATT, CDR2 SNEGSKA (reference sequence). In nucleotides, the CDR3 is TGCAGTGCTAGAGATTCGGTGAAAAGACCCTACGAGCAGTACTTC. It encodes CSARDSVKRPYEQYF.

This clonotype was counted at least ten times. This sequence joins TRBV20-1 and TRBJ2-5; 7 bases line up with TRBD1. The J segment lost 3 bases and the V segment lost 0 bases, leaving 1 base of the junction unmatched. Germline V lookup: CDR1 DFQATT, CDR2 SNEGSKA (reference sequence). This CDR3 spans 13 amino acids. The CDR3 DNA reads TGCAGTGCTAGAGAGGGACAGAAAGAGACCCAGTACTTC. This gives the protein CSAREGQKETQYF.

This clonotype appeared a few times. The chain recombines TRBV27 with TRBJ2-2, with D perhaps matching TRBD1 (5 bases). CDR1 and CDR2 (germline): MNHEY, SMNVEV (reference sequence). Trimming took off 4 bases at V and 0 bases at J, with 12 bases between the two ends. The CDR3 runs to 16 residues. The CDR3 sequence is CASSSAGFPNTGELFF. For the CDR3, the DNA is TGTGCCAGCAGTTCAGCAGGGTTCCCGAACACCGGGGAGCTGTTTTTT.

This clonotype was detected many times. This chain uses TRBV18 with TRBJ2-2; a weak D match, TRBD1 (5 bases). Looked up from germline, CDR1 is KGHSH and CDR2 is LQKENI. CDR3 size: 15 residues. V gave up 5 bases and J gave up 3 bases, with 13 bases separating them. CDR3 protein: CASSEGDQYTGELFF. Written as DNA, the CDR3 is TGTGCCAGCTCAGAAGGGGATCAGTACACCGGGGAGCTGTTTTTT.

This clonotype came up a few times. The chain uses TRBV6-2 or TRBV6-3 and TRBJ2-7; a possible D gene is TRBD2 (8 bases). Germline V CDR1 and CDR2: MNHEY, SVGEGT. This CDR3 contains 16 residues. Trimming cost V 10 bases and J 3 bases, with 25 bases left between them. The CDR3, as DNA: TGTGCCACGGGAGGGGACGCACAGGGGATTTTCTACGAGCAGTACTTC. Its translation is CATGGDAQGIFYEQYF.

Concerning this clonotype: Germline and junction disagree at one end, which may indicate a read error. The chain recombines TRBV4-3 with TRBJ2-5; 8 bases align to TRBD1. The germline V gene encodes CDR1 LGHNA and CDR2 YSLEER. The CDR3 is 14 amino acids. CDR3 protein: CASSKDRGRETQYF. The CDR3 region has the DNA TGCGCCAGCAGCAAAGACAGGGGCCGAGAGACCCAGTACTTC.

Only a few counts were recorded for this clonotype. The chain links TRBV20-1 to TRBJ2-1; 7 bases match TRBD2. Germline lookup yields CDR1 DFQATT and CDR2 SNEGSKA (reference sequence). V shed 1 base, J shed 2 bases, and the junction held 8 bases outside the gene matches. The CDR3 runs 16 residues. The CDR3 DNA sequence: TGCAGTGCTAGAGGTGGAGGCGGGGGTGCCTACAATGAGCAGTTCTTC. As protein: CSARGGGGGAYNEQFF.

Many counts were recorded for this clonotype. This chain uses TRBV10-3 with TRBJ2-1; 9 bases agree with TRBD1. The V segment lost 2 bases and the J segment 7 bases; nucleotides outside the gene matches: 21. CDR3 length equals 20 residues. Germline V CDR1 and CDR2: ENHRY, SYGVKD. The CDR3 region is CAISETGQGISERGRNEQFF. The CDR3 DNA reads as TGTGCCATCAGTGAGACGGGACAGGGTATATCGGAGCGGGGTCGGAATGAGCAGTTCTTC.

The rearrangement uses TRBV15 and TRBJ2-7; TRBD1 is a possible D gene (6 bases). V lost 6 bases to trimming and J lost 2 bases, with 14 bases between them. The germline CDR1 and CDR2 sequences are LNHNV and YYDKDF (reference sequence). The CDR3 sequence is 14 residues long. The CDR3 protein is CATSRAGATYEQYF. The CDR3 DNA reads as TGTGCCACCAGTAGGGCAGGGGCCACCTACGAGCAGTACTTC.

This clonotype was detected only a few times. V usage is TRBV20-1 and J usage is TRBJ2-3; perhaps D is TRBD1 or TRBD2 (5 bases each). The CDR3 sequence is 14 residues long. Germline values: CDR1 DFQATT, CDR2 SNEGSKA (reference sequence). Trimming took 3 bases from V and 2 from J, leaving 12 bases between them. In DNA, the CDR3 is TGCAGTGCTAGTTTGGGACGGTACACAGATACGCAGTATTTT. It specifies CSASLGRYTDTQYF.

This clonotype was counted only a few times. The V and J genes are TRBV5-1 and TRBJ1-1; tentative D call: TRBD1 (6 bases). CDR1 is SGHRS, CDR2 YFSETQ, per germline. The CDR3 length is 14 residues. Between the trimmed V and J ends, which lost 2 bases and 4 bases, there was a span of 12 bases. CDR3 protein: CASSFRQAPTEAFF. The CDR3 coding sequence is TGCGCCAGCAGCTTTAGACAGGCTCCCACTGAAGCTTTCTTT.

This clonotype was observed a handful of times. The chain links TRBV10-3 to TRBJ2-2; maybe TRBD2 (6 bases). Trimming removed 0 bases from V and 3 bases from J, with 8 bases in between. The CDR3 spans 15 residues. Germline V gene data show CDR1 as ENHRY and CDR2 as SYGVKD. This CDR3 reads CAISESGGDTGELFF. The CDR3 region has the DNA TGTGCCATCAGTGAGTCCGGAGGGGACACCGGGGAGCTGTTTTTT.

This clonotype was recorded many times. This rearrangement joins TRBV10-3 to TRBJ2-7; D remains ambiguous. This CDR3 region has 15 residues. In germline, CDR1 is ENHRY, CDR2 SYGVKD. The V end was cut by 3 bases, the J end by 1 base, with 13 bases between. The CDR3 spells CAISEGLLGSYEQYF. CDR3 nucleotides: TGTGCCATCAGTGAAGGTTTGCTGGGGTCCTACGAGCAGTACTTC.

The sample holds a few counts of this clonotype. The CDR3 here is CASNPGPNTGELFF. CDR3 nucleotides: TGTGCCAGCAACCCGGGCCCGAACACCGGGGAGCTGTTTTTT. The V call is TRBV7-9, the J call TRBJ2-2; D unclear. V shed 7 bases and J shed 0 bases, with 9 bases lying between them. CDR1 is SEHNR, CDR2 FQNEAQ, per germline (reference sequence). This CDR3 has 14 amino acids.

This clonotype has a handful of counts. This chain joins TRBV6-1 and TRBJ1-1; D is undetermined. Trimming shortened V by 1 base and J by 3 bases, and 15 bases separated the two germline ends. The CDR3 is 16 residues long. Germline CDR1 is MNHNS and CDR2 is SASEGT. The CDR3 region is CASSEGPPDTYTEAFF. In DNA form, the CDR3 reads TGTGCCAGCAGTGAAGGTCCCCCAGACACCTACACTGAAGCTTTCTTT.

This clonotype was counted only a few times. The rearrangement joins TRBV20-1 to TRBJ1-2; D is possibly TRBD1 (6 bases). Germline V gene lookup returns CDR1 DFQATT and CDR2 SNEGSKA (reference sequence). Trimming removed 1 base at V and 0 bases at J, with 15 bases between. CDR3 length: 16 amino acids. The CDR3 DNA sequence: TGCAGTGCTAGAGCCCGGGGAACAGGGACTAACTATGGCTACACCTTC. Translation gives CSARARGTGTNYGYTF.

The rearrangement joins TRBV20-1 to TRBJ1-5; D remains ambiguous. This CDR3 region has 16 residues. V lost 1 base and J lost 2, with 15 bases in between. Germline lookup yields CDR1 DFQATT and CDR2 SNEGSKA (reference sequence). CDR3 region: CSARAHTELGNQPQHF. The CDR3 bases are TGCAGTGCTAGAGCCCACACGGAGTTGGGCAATCAGCCCCAGCATTTT.

This clonotype appeared a few times. Here the CDR3 reads CASSLFGGETQYF. The DNA for the CDR3 is TGTGCCAGCAGCTTGTTTGGTGGGGAGACCCAGTACTTC. The chain joins TRBV5-6 to TRBJ2-5; D gene unclear. Trimming removed 1 base from V and 5 bases from J, with 9 bases in between. Germline V gene data show CDR1 as SGHDT and CDR2 as YYEEEE. The CDR3 loop spans 13 amino acids.

The rearrangement links TRBV5-1 to TRBJ2-3, with 11 bases lining up with TRBD2. Per the germline V gene, CDR1 is SGHRS and CDR2 is YFSETQ. Trimming cost V 4 bases and J 2 bases; bases outside gene matches: 9. The CDR3 is made up of 17 amino acids. The CDR3 loop reads CASSHQTSGGATDTQYF. The CDR3 nucleotides read TGCGCCAGCAGCCACCAAACTAGCGGGGGCGCCACAGATACGCAGTATTTT.

This clonotype was seen a few times. This chain connects TRBV12-5 to TRBJ2-5, with D unresolved. The V end lost 1 base, the J end lost 2 bases, and 11 bases lay between the germline ends. The germline V gene has CDR1 LGHNT and CDR2 FRNRAP. This CDR3 contains 15 residues. CDR3 bases: TGTGCTAGTGGTTTGGGGACCTTCGGACAAGAGACCCAGTACTTC. It codes for CASGLGTFGQETQYF.

This clonotype appeared many times. The chain carries TRBV6-1 and TRBJ2-3, with 13 nucleotides matching TRBD2. The V and J ends lost 10 bases and 6 bases, in that order; junction bases with no gene match: 7. The CDR3 runs to 14 residues. In germline, CDR1 is MNHNS, CDR2 SASEGT. This CDR3 is CATTGTSGVDTQYF. The CDR3, as DNA: TGTGCCACTACCGGGACTAGCGGGGTGGATACGCAGTATTTT.

This clonotype was seen more than once but under ten times. The V and J genes are TRBV5-5 and TRBJ1-4; D unresolved. Germline V gene lookup returns CDR1 SGHKS and CDR2 YYEKEE (reference sequence). Trimming cost V 4 bases and J 7 bases, with 11 bases left between them. The CDR3 has 13 amino acids. CDR3 bases: TGTGCCAGCAGCCTAGAACCGTTTGAAAAACTGTTTTTT. It yields the protein CASSLEPFEKLFF.

This clonotype was counted a few times. The rearrangement uses TRBV4-1 and TRBJ1-1; tentative D call: TRBD1 (6 bases). CDR1 is MGHRA and CDR2 is YSYEKL in the germline V gene. The CDR3 consists of 18 residues. Trimming stripped 0 bases from V and 0 bases from J, with 17 bases between. The CDR3 DNA follows: TGCGCCAGCAGCCAAGATACAGGGACAACCTCCATGAACACTGAAGCTTTCTTT. Translating gives CASSQDTGTTSMNTEAFF.

The table lists this clonotype with many counts. The V gene is TRBV4-3, the J gene TRBJ2-3, with D unresolved. The V end lost 2 bases, the J end lost 3 bases, and 9 bases lay between the germline ends. The germline V gene has CDR1 LGHNA and CDR2 YSLEER. CDR3 length equals 14 residues. Here the CDR3 reads CASSQRVGTDTQYF. In DNA form, the CDR3 reads TGCGCCAGCAGCCAAAGGGTGGGAACAGATACGCAGTATTTT.

V gene TRBV5-6 combines with J gene TRBJ2-5; tentatively, D is TRBD2 (6 bases). There are 16 residues in the CDR3. In germline, CDR1 is SGHDT, CDR2 YYEEEE. V was pared by 0 bases and J by 4 bases, with 16 bases between. CDR3 nucleotides: TGTGCCAGCAGCTTGGCCCGGGCGGGACTGTTAGAGACCCAGTACTTC. It specifies CASSLARAGLLETQYF.

In its sample, this clonotype was seen many times. V usage is TRBV12-3 or TRBV12-4 and J usage is TRBJ1-1, with D perhaps matching TRBD1 (6 bases). Trimming took 4 bases from V and 1 from J, leaving 10 bases between them. This CDR3 has 14 amino acids. Here the CDR3 DNA reads TGTGCCAGCAGTTCTACAGGGTCGAACACTGAAGCTTTCTTT. This translates into CASSSTGSNTEAFF.

This chain links TRBV20-1 with TRBJ2-1; TRBD2 aligns across 9 bases. CDR1 and CDR2 from the germline V gene are DFQATT and SNEGSKA (reference sequence). This CDR3 spans 14 amino acids. J was trimmed by 8 bases and V by 3 bases; bases with no gene match: 8. The CDR3 protein is CSASDAGGPDEQFF. The CDR3, as DNA: TGCAGTGCTAGTGACGCGGGAGGGCCCGATGAGCAGTTCTTC.